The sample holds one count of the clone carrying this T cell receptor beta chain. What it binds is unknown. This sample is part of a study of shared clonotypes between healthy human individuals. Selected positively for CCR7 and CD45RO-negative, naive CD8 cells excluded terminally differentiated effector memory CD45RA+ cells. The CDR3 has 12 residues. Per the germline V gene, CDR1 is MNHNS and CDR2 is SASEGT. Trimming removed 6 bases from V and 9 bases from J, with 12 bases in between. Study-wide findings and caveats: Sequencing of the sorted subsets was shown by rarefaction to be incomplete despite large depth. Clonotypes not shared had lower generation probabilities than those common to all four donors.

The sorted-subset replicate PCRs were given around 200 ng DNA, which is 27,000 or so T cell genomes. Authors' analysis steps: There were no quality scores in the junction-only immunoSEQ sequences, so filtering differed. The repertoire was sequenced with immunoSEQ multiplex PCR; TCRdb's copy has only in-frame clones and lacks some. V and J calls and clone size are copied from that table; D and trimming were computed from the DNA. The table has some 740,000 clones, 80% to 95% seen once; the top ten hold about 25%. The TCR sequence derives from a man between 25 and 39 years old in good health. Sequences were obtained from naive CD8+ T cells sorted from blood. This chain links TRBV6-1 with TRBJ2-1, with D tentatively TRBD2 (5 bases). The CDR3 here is CASRTGFVEQFF. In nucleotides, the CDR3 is TGTGCCAGCAGGACGGGGTTTGTTGAGCAGTTCTTC.